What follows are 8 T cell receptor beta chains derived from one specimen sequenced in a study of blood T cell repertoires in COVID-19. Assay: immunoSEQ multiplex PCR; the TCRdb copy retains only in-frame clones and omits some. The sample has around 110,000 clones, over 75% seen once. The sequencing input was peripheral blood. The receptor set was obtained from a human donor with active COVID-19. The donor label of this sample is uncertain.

The CDR3 is CASTPRDRVEKLFF. For the CDR3, the DNA is TGTGCCAGCACCCCCCGGGACAGGGTGGAAAAACTGTTTTTT. This sequence joins TRBV6-6 and TRBJ1-4; TRBD1 matches 9 bases. CDR1 MNHNY and CDR2 SVGAGI come from the germline V gene (reference sequence). The V gene end was trimmed by 7 bases and the J gene end by 8 bases; junction bases not matched to a gene: 8. This CDR3 region has 14 residues.

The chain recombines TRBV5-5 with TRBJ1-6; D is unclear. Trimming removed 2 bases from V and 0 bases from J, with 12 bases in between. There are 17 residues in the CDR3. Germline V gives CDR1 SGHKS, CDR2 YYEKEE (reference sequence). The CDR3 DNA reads TGTGCCAGCAGCTTTAATAGCGCGGGCTCCTATAATTCACCCCTCCACTTT. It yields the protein CASSFNSAGSYNSPLHF.

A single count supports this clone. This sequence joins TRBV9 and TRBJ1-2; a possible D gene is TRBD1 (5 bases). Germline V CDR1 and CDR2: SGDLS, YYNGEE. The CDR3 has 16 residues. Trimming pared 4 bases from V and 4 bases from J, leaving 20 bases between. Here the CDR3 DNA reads TGTGCCAGCAGCCCGCGACAGACCCAAACGGTCTATGGCTACACCTTC. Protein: CASSPRQTQTVYGYTF.

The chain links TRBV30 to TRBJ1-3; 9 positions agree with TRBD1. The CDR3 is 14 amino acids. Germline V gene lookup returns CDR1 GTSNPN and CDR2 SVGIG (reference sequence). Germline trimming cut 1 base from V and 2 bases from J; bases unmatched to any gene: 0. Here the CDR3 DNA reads TGTGCCTGGAGTGGGGACAGGGCTGGAAACACCATATATTTT. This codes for CAWSGDRAGNTIYF.

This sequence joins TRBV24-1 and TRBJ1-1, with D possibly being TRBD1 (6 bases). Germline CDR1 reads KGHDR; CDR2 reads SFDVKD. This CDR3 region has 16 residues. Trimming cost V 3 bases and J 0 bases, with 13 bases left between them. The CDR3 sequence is CATSDPLTGMNTEAFF. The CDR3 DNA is TGTGCCACCAGTGATCCCCTAACAGGGATGAACACTGAAGCTTTCTTT.

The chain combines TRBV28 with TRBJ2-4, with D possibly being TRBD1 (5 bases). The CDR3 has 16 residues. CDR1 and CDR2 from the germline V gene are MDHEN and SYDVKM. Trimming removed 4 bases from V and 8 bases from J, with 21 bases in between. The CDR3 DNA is TGTGCCAGCAGTTATGGAGAAGGACAAAATTTAGACATTCAGTACTTC. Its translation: CASSYGEGQNLDIQYF.

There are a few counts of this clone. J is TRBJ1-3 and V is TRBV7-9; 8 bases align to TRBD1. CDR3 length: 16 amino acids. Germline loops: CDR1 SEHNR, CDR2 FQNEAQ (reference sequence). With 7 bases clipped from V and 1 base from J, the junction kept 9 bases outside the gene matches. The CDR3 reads CASMATGAESGNTIYF. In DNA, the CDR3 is TGTGCCAGCATGGCGACAGGGGCCGAATCTGGAAACACCATATATTTT. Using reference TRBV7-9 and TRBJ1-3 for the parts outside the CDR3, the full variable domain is DTGVSQNPRHKITKRGQNVTFRCDPISEHNRLYWYRQTLGQGPEFLTYFQNEAQLEKSRLLSDRFSAERPKGSFSTLEIQRTEQGDSAMYLCASMATGAESGNTIYFGEGSWLTVV.

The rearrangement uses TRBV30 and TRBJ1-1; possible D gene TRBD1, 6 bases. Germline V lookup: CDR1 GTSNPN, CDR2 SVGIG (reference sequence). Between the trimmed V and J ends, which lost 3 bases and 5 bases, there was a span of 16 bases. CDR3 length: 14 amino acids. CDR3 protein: CAWRKNRVQTEAFF. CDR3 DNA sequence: TGTGCCTGGAGGAAAAACAGGGTTCAGACTGAAGCTTTCTTT.